The 30 T cell receptor beta chains in this list originate from one sample, sequenced in a study of T cell responses to AZD1222 COVID-19 vaccine (dated by TCRdb to the early 2020s). The time point tag for this specimen amounts to: about 28 days (+/-7) after the second vaccine dose. Library preparation employed the immunoSEQ multiplex PCR assay. The immuneACCESS repertoire file appears here via TCRdb, limited to in-frame rearrangements. These files lack a portion of the clones; in checked studies, under half of the deficit traces to unresolved V genes, and the cause of the others is not known. Recorded for this sample are 150,000 to 250,000 clones; 91% of them occurred a single time. The ten largest clones take up nearly 3.5% of the sample. The material was peripheral blood, obtained 28 days after the second AZD1222 dose. The receptors shown here come from an adult who received the AZD1222 COVID-19 vaccine.

This chain links TRBV19 with TRBJ2-2; D is possibly TRBD1 or TRBD2 (6 bases each). The CDR3 extends over 14 amino acids. Trimming took 2 bases from V and 7 from J, leaving 11 bases between them. Per germline, CDR1 LNHDA and CDR2 SQIVND (reference sequence). CDR3 loop: CASSIRGRNGELFF. The CDR3 DNA reads TGTGCCAGTAGTATACGGGGGCGGAACGGGGAGCTGTTTTTT.

V gene TRBV12-3 or TRBV12-4 combines with J gene TRBJ1-5, with a weak D call TRBD1 (5 bases). V was clipped by 5 bases and J by 6 bases, with 11 bases between them. The CDR3 is 13 residues long. CDR3 amino acids: CASSTQGGQPQHF. CDR3 in DNA: TGTGCCAGCAGTACGCAGGGAGGTCAGCCCCAGCATTTT.

Only a few counts were recorded for this clone. V usage is TRBV7-3 and J usage is TRBJ1-2; D unclear. The CDR3 is 13 residues long. Trimming took off 2 bases at V and 7 bases at J, with 11 bases between the two ends. From germline, CDR1 is SGHTA and CDR2 FQGTGA. The CDR3 reads CASSLEKNLGYTF. CDR3 in DNA: TGTGCCAGCAGCTTAGAGAAGAACCTTGGCTACACCTTC. Supplemented by reference TRBV7-3 and TRBJ1-2, the full variable domain reads GAGVSQTPSNKVTEKGKYVELRCDPISGHTALYWYRQSLGQGPEFLIYFQGTGAADDSGLPNDRFFAVRPEGSVSTLKIQRTERGDSAVYLCASSLEKNLGYTFGSGTRLTVV.

The chain joins TRBV6-5 to TRBJ2-7; D remains ambiguous. CDR1 is MNHEY, CDR2 SVGAGI, per germline. V lost 2 bases to trimming and J lost 2 bases, with 7 bases between them. The CDR3 has 13 amino acids. CDR3 DNA sequence: TGTGCCAGCAGTTACGGCGACACCTACGAGCAGTACTTC. It codes for CASSYGDTYEQYF.

The chain is built from TRBV30 and TRBJ1-6; tentatively, D is TRBD1 (6 bases). The CDR3 is made up of 12 amino acids. Germline assignment: CDR1 GTSNPN and CDR2 SVGIG (reference sequence). Trimming took off 4 bases at V and 6 bases at J, with 7 bases between the two ends. The CDR3 coding sequence is TGTGCCTGGACAGGGGTTAATTCACCCCTCCACTTT. This translates into CAWTGVNSPLHF.

V usage is TRBV2 and J usage is TRBJ2-5, with D perhaps TRBD2 (5 bases). CDR1 and CDR2 from the germline V gene are SNHLY and FYNNEI. Trimming took 7 bases from V and 5 from J, leaving 5 bases between them. The CDR3 totals 10 residues. The CDR3 bases are TGTGCCAGCACGGGGGAGACCCAGTACTTC. This gives the protein CASTGETQYF.

The sample holds one count of this clone. This rearrangement joins TRBV6-2 or TRBV6-3 to TRBJ2-3, with 8 bases fitting TRBD2. Trimming removed 2 bases from V and 14 bases from J; junction bases left unmatched: 6. The CDR3 is 12 residues long. Germline CDR1 and CDR2: MNHEY and SVGEGT. The CDR3: CASSYPTSVGYF. The CDR3 DNA reads as TGTGCCAGCAGTTACCCGACTAGCGTGGGGTATTTT.

V is TRBV5-1 and J is TRBJ2-1, with D maybe TRBD1 (5 bases). CDR3 size: 13 residues. CDR1 and CDR2 (germline): SGHRS, YFSETQ. Trimming took off 0 bases at V and 10 bases at J, with 11 bases between the two ends. DNA of the CDR3: TGCGCCAGCAGCTTGGTAGGGGATACGGAGCAGTTCTTC. Encoded protein: CASSLVGDTEQFF.

The chain combines TRBV10-2 with TRBJ2-3; TRBD2 agrees at 12 bases. This CDR3 comprises 15 residues. CDR1 and CDR2 (germline): WSHSY, SAAADI. V gave up 2 bases and J gave up 5 bases; unmatched junction bases: 2. The CDR3 DNA reads TGCGCCAGCAGTGAGCCTAGCGGGAGGGTAGATACGCAGTATTTT. Amino acid sequence: CASSEPSGRVDTQYF.

The chain is built from TRBV28 and TRBJ2-1; 10 positions match TRBD2. This CDR3 is built from 15 residues. After removal of 3 bases from V and 4 bases from J, the junction contained 3 bases not matched to a gene. Germline CDR1 MDHEN, CDR2 SYDVKM. CDR3 in amino acids: CASSFLAGAYNEQFF. The CDR3 coding sequence is TGTGCCAGCAGTTTCCTAGCGGGAGCTTACAATGAGCAGTTCTTC. The whole variable domain, remainder taken from reference TRBV28 and TRBJ2-1, is DVKVTQSSRYLVKRTGEKVFLECVQDMDHENMFWYRQDPGLGLRLIYFSYDVKMKEKGDIPEGYSVSREKKERFSLILESASTNQTSMYLCASSFLAGAYNEQFFGPGTRLTVL.

V and J are TRBV2 and TRBJ2-7; 7 bases are a match to TRBD1. V was pared by 5 bases and J by 1 base, with 8 bases of the junction left unmatched. This CDR3 has 15 residues. Germline lookup yields CDR1 SNHLY and CDR2 FYNNEI. This chain's CDR3 is CASSLRQGRSYEQYF. The CDR3 DNA sequence: TGTGCCAGCAGTCTCAGACAGGGTAGATCCTACGAGCAGTACTTC.

The V gene is TRBV6-2 or TRBV6-3, the J gene TRBJ1-2; no reliable D call. V shed 5 bases and J shed 2 bases, with 9 bases lying between them. This CDR3 has 13 amino acids. CDR1 is MNHEY, CDR2 SVGEGT, per germline. CDR3 in DNA: TGTGCCAGCAGTCCCGGACCCAACTATGGCTACACCTTC. It codes for CASSPGPNYGYTF.

The chain employs TRBV4-1 and TRBJ1-3; no firm D call. V was pared by 1 base and J by 0 bases, with 10 bases between. CDR1 and CDR2 (germline): MGHRA, YSYEKL. This CDR3 comprises 16 residues. For the CDR3, the DNA is TGCGCCAGCAGCCAAGGCGAAGGTAGCTCTGGAAACACCATATATTTT. Encoded protein: CASSQGEGSSGNTIYF.

This rearrangement joins TRBV4-3 to TRBJ1-1, with TRBD1 as a possible D gene (5 bases). CDR3 size: 14 residues. Looked up from germline, CDR1 is LGHNA and CDR2 is YSLEER. Trimming removed 2 bases from V and 7 bases from J, with 14 bases in between. CDR3: CASSQMGGLGEAFF. The CDR3 DNA reads TGCGCCAGCAGCCAAATGGGGGGTCTGGGTGAAGCTTTCTTT.

J is TRBJ1-1 and V is TRBV7-9; unclear D gene. The CDR3 loop spans 12 amino acids. The V and J ends lost 3 bases and 8 bases respectively, with 10 bases between them. In germline, CDR1 is SEHNR, CDR2 FQNEAQ (reference sequence). The CDR3: CASSLGAKEAFF. DNA for the CDR3: TGTGCCAGCAGCTTGGGCGCAAAAGAAGCTTTCTTT.

About this clone itself: One junction end disagrees with the germline gene, perhaps due to a read error. V gene TRBV6-2 or TRBV6-3 combines with J gene TRBJ1-1, with a weak D call TRBD1 (6 bases). The CDR3 is 13 residues long. Per germline, CDR1 MNHEY and CDR2 SVGEGT. This chain's CDR3 is CASSFWQGTEAFF. CDR3 bases: TGTGCCAGCAGTTTCTGGCAGGGGACTGAGGCTTTCTTT.

This sequence joins TRBV19 and TRBJ2-2; 8 nucleotides line up with TRBD2. The CDR3 loop spans 16 amino acids. The junction had 8 bases not matched to a gene; V was cut back by 5 bases and J by 3 bases. CDR1 and CDR2 (germline): LNHDA, SQIVND (reference sequence). The CDR3 loop is CASSAILADYTGELFF. DNA of the CDR3: TGTGCCAGTAGTGCCATACTAGCGGATTACACCGGGGAGCTGTTTTTT.

V gene TRBV5-1 combines with J gene TRBJ1-6, with 8 positions matching TRBD1. CDR1 SGHRS and CDR2 YFSETQ come from the germline V gene. J was trimmed by 7 bases and V by 3 bases; bases with no gene match: 6. CDR3 length equals 15 residues. CDR3 nucleotide sequence: TGCGCCAGCAGCTCGGAGGGGACAGGAAATTCACCCCTCCACTTT. Protein product: CASSSEGTGNSPLHF.

Note on this clone: Other DNA sequences in this specimen translate into the identical CDR3. The gene calls are TRBV28 and TRBJ2-7; 10 bases map to TRBD1. Germline V gene lookup returns CDR1 MDHEN and CDR2 SYDVKM. The length of the CDR3 is 15 residues. V trimming: 2 bases; J trimming: 4 bases; junction bases outside the gene matches: 5. CDR3 nucleotides: TGTGCCAGCAGTTTACCGGGACAGGGGTCGTACGAGCAGTACTTC. This encodes CASSLPGQGSYEQYF.

The chain combines TRBV10-2 with TRBJ2-3; 10 bases are a match to TRBD2. J lost 2 bases, V lost 7 bases, and 6 bases had no gene match. The CDR3 extends over 15 amino acids. CDR1 and CDR2 (germline): WSHSY, SAAADI. The CDR3 is CASTFGTSATDTQYF. CDR3 coding DNA: TGCGCCAGCACATTCGGGACTAGCGCCACAGATACGCAGTATTTT.

This chain links TRBV6-5 with TRBJ1-5, with D perhaps TRBD1 (6 bases). The CDR3 spans 13 residues. Trimming pared 6 bases from V and 4 bases from J, leaving 10 bases between. Germline lookup yields CDR1 MNHEY and CDR2 SVGAGI. CDR3: CASRLTGNQPQHF. The CDR3, as DNA: TGTGCCAGCAGACTTACAGGGAATCAGCCCCAGCATTTT.

The rearrangement joins TRBV21-1 to TRBJ2-6; the table assigns TRBD2, which was not confirmed against the DNA. TRBV21-1 is annotated as a pseudogene. This CDR3 has 22 amino acids. The CDR3 DNA sequence: TGTGCCAGCAGCAAACTAGGCGGACTCGGGGGGCCCCCAGGTGCTGGGGCCAACGTCCTGACTTTC. Its protein is CASSKLGGLGGPPGAGANVLTF.

This clone was seen once. V and J are TRBV11-2 and TRBJ1-5, with TRBD1 as a possible D gene (5 bases). CDR3 length equals 15 residues. CDR1 and CDR2 from the germline V gene are SGHAT and FQNNGV. V was shortened by 3 bases and J by 1 base, with 10 bases between the two germline ends. The chain's CDR3 is CASSFTSGSNQPQHF. CDR3 DNA: TGTGCCAGCAGCTTCACTTCAGGGAGCAATCAGCCCCAGCATTTT.

The chain has TRBV6-5 and TRBJ2-7; D could derive from TRBD1 or TRBD2 (5 bases each). This CDR3 contains 14 residues. CDR1 and CDR2 (germline): MNHEY, SVGAGI. Between the trimmed V and J ends, which lost 8 bases and 2 bases, there was a span of 16 bases. CDR3: CASGDPTLAYEQYF. The CDR3 DNA reads TGTGCCAGCGGGGACCCGACGCTCGCCTACGAGCAGTACTTC.

This chain joins TRBV6-5 and TRBJ2-2; a weak D match, TRBD2 (5 bases). V was pared by 4 bases and J by 0 bases, with 12 bases between. This CDR3 contains 16 residues. Germline values: CDR1 MNHEY, CDR2 SVGAGI. As DNA, the CDR3 is TGTGCCAGCAGTTGGGGTAGCGCCCCGAACACCGGGGAGCTGTTTTTT. Translated: CASSWGSAPNTGELFF.

The chain has TRBV27 and TRBJ1-5; 8 nucleotides match TRBD1. The CDR3 spans 14 residues. V gave up 8 bases and J gave up 5 bases; unmatched junction bases: 8. Germline loops: CDR1 MNHEY, CDR2 SMNVEV (reference sequence). The CDR3 region has the DNA TGTGCCAGCGCGGGACAGGCCCCTTATCAGCCCCAGCATTTT. This sequence encodes CASAGQAPYQPQHF.

The chain joins TRBV7-8 to TRBJ2-1, with 12 positions matching TRBD2. This CDR3 is 16 amino acids long. The V and J ends lost 6 bases and 10 bases, in that order; junction bases with no gene match: 13. Germline V gene data show CDR1 as SGHVS and CDR2 as FQNEAQ. The DNA of the CDR3 is TGTGCCAGCAGTCCCGGGGCTAGCGGGAGGGCCACCGAGCAGTTCTTC. It encodes CASSPGASGRATEQFF. The full variable domain, rest sourced from reference TRBV7-8 and TRBJ2-1, is GAGVSQSPRYKVAKRGQDVALRCDPISGHVSLFWYQQALGQGPEFLTYFQNEAQLDKSGLPSDRFFAERPEGSVSTLKIQRTQQEDSAVYLCASSPGASGRATEQFFGPGTRLTVL.

This chain joins TRBV27 and TRBJ2-2, with D tentatively TRBD1 or TRBD2 (5 bases each). Germline assignment: CDR1 MNHEY and CDR2 SMNVEV (reference sequence). The V end lost 1 base, the J end lost 6 bases, and 9 bases lay between the germline ends. This CDR3 is built from 14 residues. In DNA form, the CDR3 reads TGTGCCAGCAGTTTATTTGGGACCGCCGGGGAGCTGTTTTTT. It specifies CASSLFGTAGELFF.

The chain carries TRBV19 and TRBJ1-2; the D is unclear. V lost 0 bases and J lost 7, with 12 bases in between. Germline CDR1 is LNHDA and CDR2 is SQIVND (reference sequence). This CDR3 comprises 14 residues. CDR3 sequence reads: CASSIETAVSGYTF. CDR3 coding DNA: TGTGCCAGTAGTATAGAAACGGCGGTCTCTGGCTACACCTTC.

The CDR3 is CASSLGGFSYNSPLHF. CDR3 nucleotide sequence: TGTGCCAGCAGTTTAGGGGGATTCTCCTATAATTCACCCCTCCACTTT. The V gene is TRBV28, the J gene TRBJ1-6, with D perhaps TRBD1 (5 bases). The germline gives CDR1 MDHEN, CDR2 SYDVKM. V was pared by 2 bases and J by 0 bases, with 8 bases between. This CDR3 comprises 16 residues.